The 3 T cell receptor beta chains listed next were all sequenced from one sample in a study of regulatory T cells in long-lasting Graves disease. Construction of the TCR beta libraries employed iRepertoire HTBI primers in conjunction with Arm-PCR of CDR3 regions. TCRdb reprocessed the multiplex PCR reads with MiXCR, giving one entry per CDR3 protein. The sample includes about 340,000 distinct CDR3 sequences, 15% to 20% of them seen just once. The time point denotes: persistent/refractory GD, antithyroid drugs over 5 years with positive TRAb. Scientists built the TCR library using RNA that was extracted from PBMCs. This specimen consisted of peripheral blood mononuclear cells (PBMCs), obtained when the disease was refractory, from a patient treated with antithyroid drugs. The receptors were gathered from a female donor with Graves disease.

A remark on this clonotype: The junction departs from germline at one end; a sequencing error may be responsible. This chain's CDR3 is CVSSLAEVRDSNQPQHF. The CDR3 DNA follows: TGTGTCAGCAGCTTAGCGGAGGTAAGGGATAGCAATCAGCCCCAGCATTTT. The rearrangement links TRBV7-2 to TRBJ1-5; D unclear. Germline V lookup: CDR1 SGHTA, CDR2 FQGNSA. The CDR3 consists of 17 residues.

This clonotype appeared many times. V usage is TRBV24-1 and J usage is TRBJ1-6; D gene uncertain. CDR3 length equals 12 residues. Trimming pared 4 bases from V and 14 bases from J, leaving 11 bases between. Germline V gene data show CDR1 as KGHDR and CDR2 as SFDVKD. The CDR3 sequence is CATSDGRSALHF. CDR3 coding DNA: TGTGCCACCAGTGACGGACGTTCTGCCCTCCACTTT.

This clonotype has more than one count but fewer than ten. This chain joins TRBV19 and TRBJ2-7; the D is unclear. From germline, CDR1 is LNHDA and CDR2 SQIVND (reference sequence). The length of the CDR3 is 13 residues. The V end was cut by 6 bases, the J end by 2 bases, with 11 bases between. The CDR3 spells CASRSGQTYEQYF. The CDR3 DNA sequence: TGTGCCAGTAGATCGGGTCAGACCTACGAGCAGTACTTC.